This T cell receptor beta chain was recorded in a study of response to subunit inactivated influenza vaccine. General observations from the study: Each seasonal flu vaccination may recruit only limited new T cells, authors suggested.

Using its own MiXCR run on the RT-PCR reads, TCRdb lists one record per CDR3 protein. The repertoire holds some 300,000 distinct CDR3 sequences, with 20% to 25% as singletons. With regard to this clonotype: Its antigen is not identified.

The clonotype comes from a man aged 50 to 75 who received an inactivated influenza vaccine. The material sequenced was PBMCs from blood, taken approximately 20 months after vaccination.

CDR3 DNA sequence: TGCAGTGCTAGATCAACAGGGAGGGATAATTCACCCCTCCACTTT. It specifies CSARSTGRDNSPLHF. The rearrangement uses TRBV20-1 and TRBJ1-6, with D possibly being TRBD1 (6 bases). Germline-derived CDR1 and CDR2 are DFQATT and SNEGSKA (reference sequence). V lost 2 bases, J lost 5 bases, and 13 bases lay in between. The CDR3 consists of 15 residues.